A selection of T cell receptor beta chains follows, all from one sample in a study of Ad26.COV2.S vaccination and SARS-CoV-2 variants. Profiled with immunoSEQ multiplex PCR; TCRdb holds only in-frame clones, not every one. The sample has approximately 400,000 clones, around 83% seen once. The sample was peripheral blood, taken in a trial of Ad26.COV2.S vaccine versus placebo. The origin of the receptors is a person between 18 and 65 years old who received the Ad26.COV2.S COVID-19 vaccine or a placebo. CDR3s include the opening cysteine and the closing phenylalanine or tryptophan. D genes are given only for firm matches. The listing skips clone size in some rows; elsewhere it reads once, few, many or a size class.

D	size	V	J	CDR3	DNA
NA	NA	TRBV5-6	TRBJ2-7	CASKNKGFPPYEQYF	TGTGCCAGCAAAAATAAGGGCTTCCCTCCCTACGAGCAGTACTTC
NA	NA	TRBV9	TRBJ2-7	CASSVGFPEPYEQYF	TGTGCCAGCAGCGTAGGGTTTCCGGAACCCTACGAGCAGTACTTC
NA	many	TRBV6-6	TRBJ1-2	CASRPQGGIYTF	TGTGCCAGCAGACCACAGGGTGGGATTTACACCTTC
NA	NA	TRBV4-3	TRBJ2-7	CASSQENGYGYEQYF	TGCGCCAGCAGCCAAGAAAACGGATACGGCTACGAGCAGTACTTC
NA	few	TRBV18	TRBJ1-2	CASSPWNYGYTF	TGTGCCAGCTCACCATGGAACTATGGCTACACCTTC
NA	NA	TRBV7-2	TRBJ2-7	CASSLDGYSGYEQYF	TGTGCCAGCAGCTTAGATGGTTACAGCGGCTACGAGCAGTACTTC
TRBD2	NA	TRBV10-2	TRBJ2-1	CASNGICSAGGLNEQFF	TGCGCCAGCAATGGAATATGCTCGGCGGGGGGCCTTAATGAGCAGTTCTTC
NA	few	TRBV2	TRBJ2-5	CASSPIQETQYF	TGTGCCAGCAGTCCGATCCAAGAGACCCAGTACTTC
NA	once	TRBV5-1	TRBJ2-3	CASSLAGFSTDTQYF	TGCGCCAGCAGCTTGGCCGGGTTCAGCACAGATACGCAGTATTTT
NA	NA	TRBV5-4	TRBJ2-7	CASSNGPVYEQYF	TGTGCCAGCAGCAATGGACCCGTCTACGAGCAGTACTTC
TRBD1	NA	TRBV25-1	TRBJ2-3	CASSEYAGQADTQYF	TGTGCCAGCAGTGAATATGCAGGACAGGCAGATACGCAGTATTTT
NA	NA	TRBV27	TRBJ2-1	CASSLAPYNEQFF	TGTGCCAGCAGTTTAGCCCCTTACAATGAGCAGTTCTTC
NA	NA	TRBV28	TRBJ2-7	CASSLPPTSSYEQYF	TGTGCCAGCAGTTTACCCCCGACAAGCTCCTACGAGCAGTACTTC
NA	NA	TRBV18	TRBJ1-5	CASSPPGAGPQPQHF	TGTGCCAGCTCACCACCGGGGGCAGGTCCACAGCCCCAGCATTTT
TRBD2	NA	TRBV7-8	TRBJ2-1	CASSSLSIRTSGKHEQFF	TGTGCCAGCAGCTCCCTTAGTATTCGGACTAGCGGGAAGCATGAGCAGTTCTTC
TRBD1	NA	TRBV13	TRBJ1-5	CASSFRGGAANQPQHF	TGTGCCAGCAGCTTCCGAGGGGGCGCGGCCAATCAGCCCCAGCATTTT
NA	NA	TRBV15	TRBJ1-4	CATSREGPSNEKLFF	TGTGCCACCAGCAGAGAGGGCCCTAGTAATGAAAAACTGTTTTTT
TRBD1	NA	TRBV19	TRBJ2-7	CASSSGSGGFYEQYF	TGTGCCAGTAGTAGCGGGTCAGGGGGCTTCTACGAGCAGTACTTC
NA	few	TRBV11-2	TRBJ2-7	CASTLAASYEQYF	TGTGCCAGCACCCTAGCTGCCTCCTACGAGCAGTACTTC
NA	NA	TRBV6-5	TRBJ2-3	CASNPRGAGTDTQYF	TGTGCCAGCAACCCTCGGGGGGCCGGTACAGATACGCAGTATTTT
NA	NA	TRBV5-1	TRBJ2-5	CASMTHPQETQYF	TGCGCCAGTATGACTCACCCCCAAGAGACCCAGTACTTC
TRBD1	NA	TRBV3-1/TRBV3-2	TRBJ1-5	CASSQSGQGFHPQHF	TGTGCCAGCAGCCAATCGGGACAGGGATTCCATCCCCAGCATTTT
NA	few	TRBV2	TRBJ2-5	CASKKRARGSQETQYF	TGTGCCAGCAAAAAGAGGGCTAGGGGGAGCCAAGAGACCCAGTACTTC
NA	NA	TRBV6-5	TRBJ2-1	CASQIRDEQFF	TGTGCCAGTCAAATAAGGGATGAGCAGTTCTTC
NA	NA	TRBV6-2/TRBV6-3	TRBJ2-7	CASSLHREYEQYF	TGTGCCAGCAGCTTACACAGGGAATACGAGCAGTACTTC
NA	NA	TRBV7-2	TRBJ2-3	CASSLRPPPYSSTDTQYF	TGTGCCAGCAGCTTAAGACCCCCCCCATACTCTAGCACAGATACGCAGTATTTT
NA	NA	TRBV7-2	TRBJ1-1	CASSYRQLNTEAFF	TGTGCCAGCAGCTACAGGCAGCTGAACACTGAAGCTTTCTTT
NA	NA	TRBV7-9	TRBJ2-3	CASSPQSDTQYF	TGTGCCAGCAGCCCGCAATCAGATACGCAGTATTTT
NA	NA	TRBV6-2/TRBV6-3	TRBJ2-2	CASSYGPLTELFF	TGTGCCAGCAGTTACGGGCCACTAACGGAGCTGTTTTTT